Listed below are T cell receptor beta chains from one sample, sequenced in a study of OX40 agonist ivuxolimab in advanced cancers. Generated by immunoSEQ multiplex PCR, the TCRdb table keeps only in-frame clones and is missing some. The data show approximately 52,000 clones, roughly 80% seen once. Here the sequenced sample was CD4+ or CD8+ T cells sorted from blood, taken in a trial of the OX40 agonist ivuxolimab. The receptors here all came from an adult with an advanced solid tumor such as melanoma, head and neck, liver or kidney cancer. Each CDR3 is given with its conserved first and last residue. Where a row states a size, it is once, few, many or the class of an expanded clone; other rows omit it.

CDR3 protein: CASSLGGGAGETQYF
J gene: TRBJ2-5
V gene: TRBV5-4
clone size: -

CDR3 protein: CASSFGGTRDTEAFF
J gene: TRBJ1-1
V gene: TRBV5-8
clone size: -

CDR3 protein: CASSFGTGGDQPQHF
J gene: TRBJ1-5
V gene: TRBV7-2
clone size: -

CDR3 protein: CAWGGGAEQFF
J gene: TRBJ2-1
V gene: TRBV30
clone size: -

CDR3 protein: CATTRDPRGNQPQHF
J gene: TRBJ1-5
V gene: TRBV19
clone size: -

CDR3 protein: CASSYLGTGDGYTF
J gene: TRBJ1-2
V gene: TRBV6-9
clone size: -

CDR3 protein: CASSFSRNVHNEQFF
J gene: TRBJ2-1
V gene: TRBV27
clone size: -

CDR3 protein: CASSFGDRGVTDTQYF
J gene: TRBJ2-3
V gene: TRBV5-1
clone size: -

CDR3 protein: CASTNSGAAGGANVLTF
J gene: TRBJ2-6
V gene: TRBV7-9
clone size: -

CDR3 protein: CSAIKETQYF
J gene: TRBJ2-5
V gene: TRBV20-1
clone size: few

CDR3 protein: CASSPASQETQYF
J gene: TRBJ2-5
V gene: TRBV4-1
clone size: -

CDR3 protein: CASSADSVLYEQYF
J gene: TRBJ2-7
V gene: TRBV6-1
clone size: -

CDR3 protein: CASSVDSNYGYTF
J gene: TRBJ1-2
V gene: TRBV19
clone size: -

CDR3 protein: CAWSLDRAQETQYF
J gene: TRBJ2-5
V gene: TRBV30
clone size: once

CDR3 protein: CASSRTGGGPPLHF
J gene: TRBJ1-6
V gene: TRBV11-3
clone size: -

CDR3 protein: CASSQLGLADQETQYF
J gene: TRBJ2-5
V gene: TRBV16
clone size: -

CDR3 protein: CASSLGLASGELFF
J gene: TRBJ2-2
V gene: TRBV7-9
clone size: -

CDR3 protein: CASSLEGLAGNEQFF
J gene: TRBJ2-1
V gene: TRBV5-4
clone size: -

CDR3 protein: CASSPRTGPSSGANVLTF
J gene: TRBJ2-6
V gene: TRBV18
clone size: -

CDR3 protein: CASSIVRGSNQPQHF
J gene: TRBJ1-5
V gene: TRBV19
clone size: -

CDR3 protein: CASSLGFEQYF
J gene: TRBJ2-7
V gene: TRBV5-6
clone size: few

CDR3 protein: CASSKGQGATDTQYF
J gene: TRBJ2-3
V gene: TRBV19
clone size: -

CDR3 protein: CASRQGQGNYGYTF
J gene: TRBJ1-2
V gene: TRBV5-4
clone size: -

CDR3 protein: CASSLSWGSRQPQHF
J gene: TRBJ1-5
V gene: TRBV27
clone size: -

CDR3 protein: CASSSHPGGGRATQYF
J gene: TRBJ2-5
V gene: TRBV7-2
clone size: once